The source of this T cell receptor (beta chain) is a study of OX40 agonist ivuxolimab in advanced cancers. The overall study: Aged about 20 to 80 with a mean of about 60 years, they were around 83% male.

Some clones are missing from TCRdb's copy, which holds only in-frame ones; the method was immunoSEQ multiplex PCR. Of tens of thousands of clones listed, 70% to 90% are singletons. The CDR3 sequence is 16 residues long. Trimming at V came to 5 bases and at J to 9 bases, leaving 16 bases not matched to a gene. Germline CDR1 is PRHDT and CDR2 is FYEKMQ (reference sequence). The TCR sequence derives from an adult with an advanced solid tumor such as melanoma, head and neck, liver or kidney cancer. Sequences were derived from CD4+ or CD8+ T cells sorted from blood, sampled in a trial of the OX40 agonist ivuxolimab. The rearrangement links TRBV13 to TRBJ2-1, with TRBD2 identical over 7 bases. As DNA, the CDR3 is TGTGCCAGCAGCGGAGCGGTTGCGGGAGTTAGCGGTGAGCAGTTCTTC. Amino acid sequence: CASSGAVAGVSGEQFF. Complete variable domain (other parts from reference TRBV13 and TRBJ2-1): AAGVIQSPRHLIKEKRETATLKCYPIPRHDTVYWYQQGPGQDPQFLISFYEKMQSDKGSIPDRFSAQQFSDYHSELNMSSLELGDSALYFCASSGAVAGVSGEQFFGPGTRLTVL.